Each of the 18 T cell receptor beta chains below was sequenced from the same sample in a study of cytomegalovirus exposure and HLA in healthy donors. PCR employed 60 Vbeta and 13 Jbeta primers. TCRdb's table, derived via immunoSEQ multiplex PCR, lists solely in-frame clones and lacks some. The profile shows roughly 100,000 clones, about 70% of them singletons. The sequenced sample was PBMCs. The receptors were gathered from a boy younger than 18 in good health and CMV-seronegative.

The genes are TRBV5-1 and TRBJ2-3; perhaps TRBD1 as D (5 bases). Trimming stripped 0 bases from V and 4 bases from J, with 15 bases between. The CDR3 is 16 amino acids. CDR1 and CDR2 from the germline V gene are SGHRS and YFSETQ. The CDR3 reads CASSLGDSIASDTQYF. In nucleotides, the CDR3 is TGCGCCAGCAGCTTGGGTGACAGTATAGCCTCAGATACGCAGTATTTT.

The rearrangement uses TRBV7-3 and TRBJ1-1, with D hard to call. Trimming stripped 0 bases from V and 5 bases from J, with 7 bases between. From germline, CDR1 is SGHTA and CDR2 FQGTGA. The CDR3 has 13 amino acids. As DNA, the CDR3 is TGTGCCAGCAGCTTAACTTCGTCGACTGAAGCTTTCTTT. Translation: CASSLTSSTEAFF. Combining the CDR3 with reference TRBV7-3 and TRBJ1-1 gives the whole variable domain GAGVSQTPSNKVTEKGKYVELRCDPISGHTALYWYRQSLGQGPEFLIYFQGTGAADDSGLPNDRFFAVRPEGSVSTLKIQRTERGDSAVYLCASSLTSSTEAFFGQGTRLTVV.

This clone occurred once. The CDR3 region has the DNA TGTGCCAGCAGCCCATCTAGCGGGGGGAGCACAGATACGCAGTATTTT. Its translation is CASSPSSGGSTDTQYF. This chain connects TRBV5-6 to TRBJ2-3; 11 bases line up with TRBD2. Germline V gene lookup returns CDR1 SGHDT and CDR2 YYEEEE. CDR3 size: 16 residues. The J segment lost 0 bases and the V segment lost 4 bases, leaving 4 bases of the junction unmatched.

This clone was observed a handful of times. This chain links TRBV20-1 with TRBJ1-2; 7 bases are a match to TRBD1. V dropped 7 bases and J dropped 8; count of bases not matched to a gene: 7. The germline V gene has CDR1 DFQATT and CDR2 SNEGSKA (reference sequence). The CDR3 loop spans 11 amino acids. The CDR3 region is CSGQGGPGYTF. CDR3 sequence (DNA): TGCAGTGGGCAGGGGGGTCCAGGCTACACCTTC.

This clone has just a few counts. This chain uses TRBV6-6 with TRBJ2-7; D unresolved. The V end was cut by 0 bases, the J end by 0 bases, with 12 bases between. Germline values: CDR1 MNHNY, CDR2 SVGAGI (reference sequence). CDR3 size: 16 residues. CDR3 region: CASSYSKTSSSYEQYF. In DNA form, the CDR3 reads TGTGCCAGCAGTTACTCGAAAACCTCGAGCTCCTACGAGCAGTACTTC.

V usage is TRBV10-3 and J usage is TRBJ1-1; perhaps TRBD1 as D (5 bases). Germline CDR1 is ENHRY and CDR2 is SYGVKD. The V and J ends lost 0 bases and 4 bases respectively, with 6 bases between them. The CDR3 runs to 13 residues. CDR3 sequence reads: CAISESQGTEAFF. For the CDR3, the DNA is TGTGCCATCAGTGAGTCCCAGGGCACTGAAGCTTTCTTT.

This chain joins TRBV6-4 and TRBJ1-2, with D hard to call. Per germline, CDR1 MRHNA and CDR2 SNTAGT. Trimming cost V 7 bases and J 4 bases, with 13 bases left between them. This CDR3 region has 13 residues. As DNA, the CDR3 is TGTGCCAGCAACGGACCGAGGGTCTATGGCTACACCTTC. It encodes CASNGPRVYGYTF.

This chain links TRBV5-6 with TRBJ1-3; tentatively, D is TRBD1 (5 bases). V was clipped by 2 bases and J by 5 bases, with 17 bases between them. This CDR3 has 16 amino acids. The V gene's germline CDR1 is SGHDT and CDR2 YYEEEE. Here the CDR3 DNA reads TGTGCCAGCAGCTTTTATGTGGGCAGGGCAAGAAACACCATATATTTT. Translated: CASSFYVGRARNTIYF.

The chain couples TRBV6-5 to TRBJ2-1; possibly TRBD1 for D (5 bases). Germline CDR1 is MNHEY and CDR2 is SVGAGI. The CDR3 sequence is 15 residues long. V lost 1 base to trimming and J lost 10 bases, with 17 bases between them. The CDR3 loop is CASSYWAGKVREQFF. DNA for the CDR3: TGTGCCAGCAGTTACTGGGCAGGGAAAGTTCGAGAGCAGTTCTTC.

This clone was picked up many times. V is TRBV2 and J is TRBJ1-5; tentative D call: TRBD1 (6 bases). Germline V CDR1 and CDR2: SNHLY, FYNNEI. Trimming cost V 6 bases and J 5 bases, with 17 bases left between them. This CDR3 is built from 15 residues. CDR3 sequence (DNA): TGTGCCAGCAGGGGGGCTCAGGGGCCCTATCAGCCCCAGCATTTT. Translating it yields CASRGAQGPYQPQHF.

Only a few counts were recorded for this clone. The gene calls are TRBV19 and TRBJ1-1, with D tentatively TRBD1 (5 bases). The ends were cut back, 6 bases at V and 1 base at J, with 15 bases in the middle. The CDR3 covers 15 residues. Germline V lookup: CDR1 LNHDA, CDR2 SQIVND (reference sequence). CDR3 amino acids: CASSPADGGNTEAFF. The DNA of the CDR3 is TGTGCCAGTAGCCCAGCTGACGGGGGGAACACTGAAGCTTTCTTT. The whole variable domain, filled in from reference TRBV19 and TRBJ1-1, reads DGGITQSPKYLFRKEGQNVTLSCEQNLNHDAMYWYRQDPGQGLRLIYYSQIVNDFQKGDIAEGYSVSREKKESFPLTVTSAQKNPTAFYLCASSPADGGNTEAFFGQGTRLTVV.

The chain combines TRBV7-7 with TRBJ2-1; the match to TRBD2 covers 11 bases. The CDR3 covers 15 residues. Per the germline V gene, CDR1 is SSHAT and CDR2 is FNYEAQ (reference sequence). The trim removed 5 bases at V and 10 bases at J, leaving 10 bases unmatched. CDR3 sequence: CASSPRLAGLQEQFF. In DNA, the CDR3 is TGTGCCAGCAGCCCCCGACTAGCGGGGTTACAGGAGCAGTTCTTC.

This clone appeared a single time. The CDR3 loop is CASSLEGLAANTDTQYF. CDR3 nucleotides: TGTGCCAGCAGCTTGGAGGGACTAGCGGCGAACACAGATACGCAGTATTTT. The chain is built from TRBV5-4 and TRBJ2-3; 11 positions match TRBD2. V dropped 0 bases and J dropped 2; count of bases not matched to a gene: 5. Germline-derived CDR1 and CDR2 are SGHNT and YYREEE (reference sequence). This CDR3 contains 17 residues.

The chain has TRBV2 and TRBJ2-3; the match to TRBD1 covers 7 bases. V lost 3 bases to trimming and J lost 2 bases; unmatched junction nucleotides: 11. Germline loops: CDR1 SNHLY, CDR2 FYNNEI. CDR3 length: 17 amino acids. CDR3: CASSEAGRGKFTDTQYF. The CDR3 region has the DNA TGTGCCAGCAGTGAGGCTGGCAGGGGGAAATTCACAGATACGCAGTATTTT.

By proportion, this clone is medium-sized. The chain carries TRBV11-3 and TRBJ2-3; a weak D match, TRBD2 (5 bases). Germline V gene data show CDR1 as SGHNT and CDR2 as YENEEA. V lost 0 bases and J 5 bases, leaving 9 bases between the germline ends. The CDR3 is 14 amino acids. In DNA, the CDR3 is TGTGCCAGCAGCTTAGATGGGAGTGGAGATACGCAGTATTTT. It encodes CASSLDGSGDTQYF. Combining the CDR3 with reference TRBV11-3 and TRBJ2-3 gives the whole variable domain EAGVVQSPRYKIIEKKQPVAFWCNPISGHNTLYWYLQNLGQGPELLIRYENEEAVDDSQLPKDRFSAERLKGVDSTLKIQPAELGDSAVYLCASSLDGSGDTQYFGPGTRLTVL.

V and J are TRBV6-5 and TRBJ1-2, with 7 nucleotides matching TRBD1. V lost 5 bases, J lost 9 bases, and 9 bases stayed unmatched. The CDR3 extends over 13 amino acids. CDR1 is MNHEY and CDR2 is SVGAGI in the germline V gene. CDR3 coding DNA: TGTGCCAGCAGTCTAACAGGGGCGGGCAGCTACACCTTC. The encoded protein is CASSLTGAGSYTF.

The chain employs TRBV19 and TRBJ1-3; D may be TRBD1 (6 bases). This CDR3 has 17 amino acids. Germline CDR1 reads LNHDA; CDR2 reads SQIVND (reference sequence). Between the trimmed V and J ends, which lost 5 bases and 0 bases, there was a span of 17 bases. CDR3 coding DNA: TGTGCCAGTAGTCTAAACTGGGACACTTACTCTGGAAACACCATATATTTT. Amino acids: CASSLNWDTYSGNTIYF.

The rearrangement uses TRBV25-1 and TRBJ1-2; a possible D gene is TRBD1 (5 bases). Germline-derived CDR1 and CDR2 are MGHDK and SYGVNS. V lost 4 bases to trimming and J lost 0 bases, with 12 bases between them. The length of the CDR3 is 15 residues. CDR3 nucleotide sequence: TGTGCCAGCAGTGCGGGGGATTACGCTAACTATGGCTACACCTTC. Translated: CASSAGDYANYGYTF.